The 8 T cell receptor beta chains reported below all come from one sample, sequenced in a study of a mutant IDH1 vaccine in newly diagnosed glioma. Measured with immunoSEQ multiplex PCR; TCRdb has only the in-frame clones, and not every one. The table records some 28,000 clones, roughly 85% of them present only once. No antigens are known for them. As for time point: week 23, last vaccination. In the vaccine, a single dose held 300 ug of the mutant IDH1 20-mer peptide, along with topical imiquimod. The specimen comprised PBMCs, sampled from a glioma patient whose treatment included an IDH1 peptide vaccine. These TCRs come from a woman aged 30 to 39 with glioma.

The chain couples TRBV10-3 to TRBJ2-1; possible D gene TRBD1, 6 bases. The V gene lost 2 bases and the J gene lost 0 bases, with 8 bases spanning the gap. From germline, CDR1 is ENHRY and CDR2 SYGVKD. The CDR3 is 15 residues long. The DNA for the CDR3 is TGTGCCATCAGTGAGCAGGGGAGCTCCTACAATGAGCAGTTCTTC. It specifies CAISEQGSSYNEQFF.

This chain links TRBV5-1 with TRBJ1-2; 9 bases map to TRBD1. The CDR3 extends over 15 amino acids. V lost 4 bases and J lost 4; bases outside the gene matches: 8. Germline CDR1 is SGHRS and CDR2 is YFSETQ. The chain's CDR3 is CASSTLQGATYGYTF. CDR3 DNA: TGCGCCAGCAGCACCCTACAGGGGGCGACCTATGGCTACACCTTC.

The chain combines TRBV6-5 with TRBJ2-2; TRBD2 agrees at 8 bases. Per the germline V gene, CDR1 is MNHEY and CDR2 is SVGAGI. CDR3 length: 15 residues. V lost 8 bases and J lost 6; bases outside the gene matches: 11. The CDR3 reads CASSLAGGWAGELFF. The CDR3 DNA sequence: TGTGCCAGCTCCTTGGCGGGGGGATGGGCCGGGGAGCTGTTTTTT.

The V and J genes are TRBV5-5 and TRBJ2-5, with D possibly TRBD1 on 6 matching bases. V was cut by 1 base and J by 2 bases, with 12 bases left in between. CDR3 length: 15 residues. Germline V gives CDR1 SGHKS, CDR2 YYEKEE (reference sequence). This CDR3 is CASSLWSRGQETQYF. In DNA, the CDR3 is TGTGCCAGCAGCTTGTGGAGCAGGGGACAAGAGACCCAGTACTTC.

The V call is TRBV7-9, the J call TRBJ1-2, with D maybe TRBD1 (5 bases). V was pared by 8 bases and J by 0 bases, with 10 bases between. The germline V gene encodes CDR1 SEHNR and CDR2 FQNEAQ (reference sequence). The CDR3 extends over 13 amino acids. CDR3: CASLGPPNYGYTF. The CDR3 DNA reads TGTGCCAGCTTGGGGCCTCCTAACTATGGCTACACCTTC.

The count of this clone is one. CDR3 bases: TGTGCCAGCAGCGCCGGGACTAGCGGGGGAGGCGACACCGGGGAGCTGTTTTTT. This codes for CASSAGTSGGGDTGELFF. This chain connects TRBV5-5 to TRBJ2-2; the match to TRBD2 covers 14 bases. This CDR3 has 18 amino acids. Germline loops: CDR1 SGHKS, CDR2 YYEKEE (reference sequence). Trimming removed 4 bases from V and 3 bases from J; junction bases left unmatched: 8.

V gene TRBV7-8 combines with J gene TRBJ1-5, with 9 bases fitting TRBD1. Germline CDR1 and CDR2: SGHVS and FQNEAQ. The CDR3 length is 17 residues. The J segment lost 4 bases and the V segment lost 7 bases, leaving 14 bases of the junction unmatched. CDR3 in amino acids: CASTLRAEGTGNQPQHF. CDR3 sequence (DNA): TGTGCCAGCACCCTAAGGGCGGAGGGGACAGGGAATCAGCCCCAGCATTTT.

This clone was recorded only once. This sequence joins TRBV10-3 and TRBJ1-3; D perhaps matches TRBD1 (6 bases). V lost 11 bases, J lost 0 bases, and 14 bases lay in between. This CDR3 is built from 14 residues. CDR1 and CDR2 (germline): ENHRY, SYGVKD. In DNA, the CDR3 is TGTGCCTCCCGGACAGACTTCTCTGGAAACACCATATATTTT. Translation gives CASRTDFSGNTIYF.